The 14 T cell receptor beta chains below all came from one sample that was sequenced in a study of T-cell memory formation after mild COVID-19. Each CDR3 protein is one row after TCRdb ran MiXCR on the 5' RACE reads. The sample has 400,000 to 550,000 distinct CDR3 sequences; about 23% are singletons. The sample consisted of PBMCs or a T cell subset sorted from them (not recorded which). These receptors originate from an adult woman who had mild COVID-19 (a few samples of this study predate the infection). Cell type and time point are not known.

The V call is TRBV7-6, the J call TRBJ2-2, with D perhaps matching TRBD1 (6 bases). V lost 0 bases and J 5 bases, leaving 10 bases between the germline ends. The CDR3 totals 15 residues. Germline V gives CDR1 SGHVS, CDR2 FNYEAQ. The CDR3 nucleotides are TGTGCCAGCAGCTTAGCCGTAGGGGGAACCGGGGAGCTGTTTTTT. This codes for CASSLAVGGTGELFF.

The CDR3 loop is CASLDRGRFGELFF. CDR3 in DNA: TGTGCCAGCTTGGACAGGGGAAGATTCGGGGAGCTGTTTTTT. The V gene is TRBV6-5, the J gene TRBJ2-2, with 9 positions matching TRBD1. CDR1 is MNHEY and CDR2 is SVGAGI in the germline V gene. V lost 8 bases and J lost 7; bases outside the gene matches: 8. The CDR3 sequence is 14 residues long.

This clonotype appeared a few times. The chain employs TRBV20-1 and TRBJ2-1; TRBD2 matches at 10 bases. The CDR3 contains 15 residues. Germline V gene lookup returns CDR1 DFQATT and CDR2 SNEGSKA (reference sequence). The V segment lost 6 bases and the J segment 6 bases; nucleotides outside the gene matches: 11. This CDR3 is CSATGGTSVPNEQFF. Here the CDR3 DNA reads TGCAGTGCAACTGGAGGGACTAGCGTCCCCAATGAGCAGTTCTTC.

The rearrangement links TRBV19 to TRBJ2-1, with D unclear. CDR3 length: 13 residues. Germline CDR1 reads LNHDA; CDR2 reads SQIVND (reference sequence). V gave up 7 bases and J gave up 6 bases, with 13 bases separating them. CDR3 bases: TGTGCCAGTATTTCGGTCTTCGGCAATGAGCAGTTCTTC. It translates to CASISVFGNEQFF. The full variable domain, in which reference TRBV19 and TRBJ2-1 provide the parts outside the CDR3, is DGGITQSPKYLFRKEGQNVTLSCEQNLNHDAMYWYRQDPGQGLRLIYYSQIVNDFQKGDIAEGYSVSREKKESFPLTVTSAQKNPTAFYLCASISVFGNEQFFGPGTRLTVL.

The chain joins TRBV10-3 to TRBJ2-7; TRBD2 aligns across 12 bases. The ends lost 3 bases at V and 0 bases at J; junction bases unmatched: 9. Per the germline V gene, CDR1 is ENHRY and CDR2 is SYGVKD. The CDR3 is 18 residues long. CDR3 DNA sequence: TGTGCCATCAGTGACTCCGGACTAGCGGGGACTAGCTCCTACGAGCAGTACTTC. Amino acids: CAISDSGLAGTSSYEQYF.

This rearrangement joins TRBV9 to TRBJ1-1; D not certain. CDR3 length equals 15 residues. V lost 2 bases and J lost 1, with 12 bases in between. From germline, CDR1 is SGDLS and CDR2 YYNGEE. For the CDR3, the DNA is TGTGCCAGCAGCGTTTCTCCTTCCGGGAACACTGAAGCTTTCTTT. Translated: CASSVSPSGNTEAFF.

The chain couples TRBV7-9 to TRBJ1-2, with a tentative D call TRBD1 (5 bases). Trimming stripped 3 bases from V and 4 bases from J, with 12 bases between. The CDR3 is 14 residues long. Germline V CDR1 and CDR2: SEHNR, FQNEAQ (reference sequence). CDR3 region: CASSLSGTFYGYTF. CDR3 DNA sequence: TGTGCCAGCAGCTTGTCAGGGACCTTCTATGGCTACACCTTC.

The rearrangement uses TRBV5-1 and TRBJ1-6; 8 nucleotides align to TRBD1. The CDR3 has 20 amino acids. The V gene's germline CDR1 is SGHRS and CDR2 YFSETQ. V lost 4 bases to trimming and J lost 0 bases; unmatched junction nucleotides: 15. In DNA form, the CDR3 reads TGCGCCAGCAGCCCGTTGGGACAGGCAAAGACAAGCTCCTATAATTCACCCCTCCACTTT. Protein product: CASSPLGQAKTSSYNSPLHF.

The chain uses TRBV6-5 and TRBJ2-7; 16 positions match TRBD2. Per germline, CDR1 MNHEY and CDR2 SVGAGI. The CDR3 extends over 17 amino acids. After removal of 6 bases from V and 2 bases from J, the junction contained 7 bases not matched to a gene. CDR3 amino acids: CASRGTSGRAGPYEQYF. The CDR3 DNA follows: TGTGCCAGCAGAGGGACTAGCGGGAGGGCTGGTCCCTACGAGCAGTACTTC.

Only a few counts were recorded for this clonotype. Here the CDR3 DNA reads TGTGCCAGCAGCCAAGAAGGGGCAGGCGGAGCCTACGAGCAGTACTTC. Amino acid sequence: CASSQEGAGGAYEQYF. The gene calls are TRBV4-2 and TRBJ2-7; D may be TRBD1 (5 bases). The CDR3 contains 16 residues. Trimming cost V 0 bases and J 2 bases, with 14 bases left between them. CDR1 and CDR2 (germline): LGHNA, YNFKEQ.

The table lists this clonotype with a few counts. This rearrangement joins TRBV5-1 to TRBJ1-1; D uncertain. V was shortened by 1 base and J by 3 bases, with 7 bases between the two germline ends. The CDR3 consists of 13 residues. The V gene's germline CDR1 is SGHRS and CDR2 YFSETQ. CDR3 nucleotides: TGCGCCAGCAGCTTGTTAGAATACACTGAAGCTTTCTTT. Encoded protein: CASSLLEYTEAFF.

This clonotype was seen only a few times. CDR3 region: CASSVQRRGVETQYF. The CDR3 DNA reads TGTGCCAGCAGTGTTCAGCGACGAGGGGTGGAGACCCAGTACTTC. The chain uses TRBV6-1 and TRBJ2-5, with D perhaps given as TRBD1 or TRBD2 (5 bases each). Trimming took 4 bases from V and 5 from J, leaving 17 bases between them. The CDR3 spans 15 residues. Germline V gives CDR1 MNHNS, CDR2 SASEGT.

This chain connects TRBV4-1 to TRBJ1-5; D is unresolved. There are 17 residues in the CDR3. Per germline, CDR1 MGHRA and CDR2 YSYEKL. V was shortened by 2 bases and J by 3 bases, with 17 bases between the two germline ends. CDR3 sequence reads: CASSQSWEGPVNQPQHF. In DNA, the CDR3 is TGCGCCAGCAGCCAAAGTTGGGAGGGCCCTGTCAATCAGCCCCAGCATTTT.

This clonotype was seen more than once but under ten times. V gene TRBV7-9 combines with J gene TRBJ2-1; D unresolved. V lost 5 bases to trimming and J lost 4 bases, with 9 bases between them. This CDR3 has 13 amino acids. The germline V gene has CDR1 SEHNR and CDR2 FQNEAQ (reference sequence). CDR3 loop: CASSEDLYNEQFF. The DNA of the CDR3 is TGTGCCAGCAGCGAGGACCTTTACAATGAGCAGTTCTTC.